These T cell receptor beta chains were read from a single sample in a study of PD-1 blockade in classical Hodgkin lymphoma. Assay used: immunoSEQ multiplex PCR; TCRdb lists only in-frame clones, some missing. The data contain fewer than 95,000 clones, 83% of them singletons. The sequenced sample was peripheral blood mononuclear cells (PBMCs), obtained before the fourth cycle of nivolumab. The source is a human donor with classical Hodgkin lymphoma. Each CDR3 is given without its conserved first and last residue. A clone size is listed for some rows: how often the clone was seen (once, few, many), or a class if it is expanded.

v_gene,abundance,len,CDR3aa
TRBV4-1,NA,15,ASSQATSGRRNYEQY
TRBV6-1,once,11,ASSEGGVDTQY
TRBV27,NA,15,ASSPRRDRGGNTEAF
TRBV19,NA,14,ASTHSGRAHYNEQF
TRBV28,few,16,ASSLTGSLTVLNEKLF
TRBV7-6,NA,12,ASSAGQGGETQY
TRBV5-5,NA,12,ASSFRLGNTEAF
TRBV15,NA,14,ATSNRLAGGGETQY
TRBV5-4,NA,13,ASSPPTGSNTEAF
TRBV5-4,few,12,ASSLEGARNIQY
TRBV28,NA,11,ASSSSGVYEQY